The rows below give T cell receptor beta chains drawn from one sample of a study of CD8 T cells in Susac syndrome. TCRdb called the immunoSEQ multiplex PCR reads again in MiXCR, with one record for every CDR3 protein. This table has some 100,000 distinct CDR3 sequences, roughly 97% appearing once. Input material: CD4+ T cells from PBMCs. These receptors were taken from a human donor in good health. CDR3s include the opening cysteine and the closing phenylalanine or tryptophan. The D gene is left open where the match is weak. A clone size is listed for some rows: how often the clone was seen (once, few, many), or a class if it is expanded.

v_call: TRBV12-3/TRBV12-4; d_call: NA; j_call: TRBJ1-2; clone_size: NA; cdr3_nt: TGTGCCAGCAGTTTAGGGGGACAATTGAAACTCTATGGCTACACCTTC; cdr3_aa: CASSLGGQLKLYGYTF
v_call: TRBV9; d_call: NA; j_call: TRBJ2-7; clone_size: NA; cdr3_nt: TGTGCCAGCACCCGGAGAGGAGGTGGCGAGCAGTACTTC; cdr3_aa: CASTRRGGGEQYF
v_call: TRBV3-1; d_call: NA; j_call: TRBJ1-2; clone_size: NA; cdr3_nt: TGTGCCAGCAGCCCCGGGACTTACTATGGCTACACCTTC; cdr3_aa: CASSPGTYYGYTF
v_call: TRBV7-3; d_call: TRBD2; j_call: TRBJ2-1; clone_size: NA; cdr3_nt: TGTGCCAGCAGCTCCCGACGGGGGGATGAGCAGTTCTTC; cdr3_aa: CASSSRRGDEQFF
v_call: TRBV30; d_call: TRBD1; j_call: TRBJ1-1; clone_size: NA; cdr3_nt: TGTGCCTGGAGTTTGTACAGGGGTACAACTGAAGCTTTCTTT; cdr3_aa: CAWSLYRGTTEAFF
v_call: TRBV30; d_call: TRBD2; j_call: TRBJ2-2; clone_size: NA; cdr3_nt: TGTGCCTGGAGGGGGAGCGGGGAGGCCGGGGAGCTGTTTTTT; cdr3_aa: CAWRGSGEAGELFF
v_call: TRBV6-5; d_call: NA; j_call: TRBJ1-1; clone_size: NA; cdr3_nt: TGTGCCATCAAGGAAGACGGACAGCGTGAAGCTTTCTTT; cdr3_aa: CAIKEDGQREAFF
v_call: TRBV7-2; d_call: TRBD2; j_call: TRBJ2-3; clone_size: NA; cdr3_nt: TGTGCCAGCAGCTTAGCTGGGGGGACTAGTCCTTTTTTT; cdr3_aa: CASSLAGGTSPFF
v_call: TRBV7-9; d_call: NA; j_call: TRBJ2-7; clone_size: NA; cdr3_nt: TGTGCCAGCAGCCGATCCGGGACCAACTACGAGCAGTACTTC; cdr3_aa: CASSRSGTNYEQYF
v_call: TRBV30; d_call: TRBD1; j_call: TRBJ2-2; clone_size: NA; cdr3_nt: TGTGCCTGGGTCTCCGGGACAGGGTACACCGGGGAGCTGTTTTTT; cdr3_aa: CAWVSGTGYTGELFF
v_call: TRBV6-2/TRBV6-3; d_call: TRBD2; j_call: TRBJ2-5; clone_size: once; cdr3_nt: TGTGCCAGCAGTCCTCTAGCGGCCCACCGAGAGACCCAGTACTTC; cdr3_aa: CASSPLAAHRETQYF
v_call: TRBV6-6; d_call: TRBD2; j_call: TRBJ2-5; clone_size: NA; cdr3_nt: TGTGCCAGCAGCCCCTCCCAGCGGGGGGGCGGGACCCAGTACTTC; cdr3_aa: CASSPSQRGGGTQYF
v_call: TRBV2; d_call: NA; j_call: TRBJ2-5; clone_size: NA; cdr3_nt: TGTGCCAGCAGTGACCAGGGACCTAGCGTAGAGACCCAGTACTTC; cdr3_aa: CASSDQGPSVETQYF
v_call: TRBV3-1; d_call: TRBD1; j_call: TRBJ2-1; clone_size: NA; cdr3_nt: TGTGCCAGCAGCCAAGACAGGGGGAGATATGAGCAGTTCTTC; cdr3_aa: CASSQDRGRYEQFF
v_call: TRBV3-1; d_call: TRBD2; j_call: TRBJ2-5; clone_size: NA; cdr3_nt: TGTGCCAGCAGCCGTCGAACTAGCGGGGTAGAGACCCAGTACTTC; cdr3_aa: CASSRRTSGVETQYF
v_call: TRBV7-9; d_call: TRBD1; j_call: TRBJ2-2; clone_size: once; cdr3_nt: TGTGCCAGCAGCCCCTGGGACAGGGACACCGGGGAGCTGTTTTTT; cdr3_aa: CASSPWDRDTGELFF
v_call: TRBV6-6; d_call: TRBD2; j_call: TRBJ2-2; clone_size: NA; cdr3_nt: TGTGCCAGCAGTTACGGGGAGGGGACCGGGGAGCTGTTTTTT; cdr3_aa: CASSYGEGTGELFF
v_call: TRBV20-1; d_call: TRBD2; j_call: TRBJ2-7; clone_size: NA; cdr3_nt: TGCAGTGCTAGAGAACCAGCGGGAGGGGGATACGAGCAGTACTTC; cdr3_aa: CSAREPAGGGYEQYF
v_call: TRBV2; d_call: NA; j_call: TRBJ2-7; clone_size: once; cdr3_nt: TGTGCCAGCAGTGCCACGGTGGACACGAAGCAGTACTTC; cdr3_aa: CASSATVDTKQYF
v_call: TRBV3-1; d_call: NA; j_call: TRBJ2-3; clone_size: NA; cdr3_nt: TGTGCCAGCAGCCAACGAGGCCGGGGCAAGGATACGCAGTATTTT; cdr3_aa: CASSQRGRGKDTQYF
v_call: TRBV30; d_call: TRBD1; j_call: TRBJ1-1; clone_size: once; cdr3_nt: TGTGCGGGACAGGGGAACACTGAAGCTTTCTTT; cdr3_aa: CAGQGNTEAFF
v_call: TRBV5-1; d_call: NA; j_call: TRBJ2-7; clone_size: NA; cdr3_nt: TGCGCCAGCAGCTTGGTAGCTGGGCCCGGGAACGAGCAGTACTTC; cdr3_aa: CASSLVAGPGNEQYF
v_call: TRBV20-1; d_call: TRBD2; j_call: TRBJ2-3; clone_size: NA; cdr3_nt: TGCAGTGCAGTACTAGCGGGGGGACCAGATACGCAGTATTTT; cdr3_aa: CSAVLAGGPDTQYF
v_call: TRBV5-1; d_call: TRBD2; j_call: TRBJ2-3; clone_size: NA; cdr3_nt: TGCGCCAGCAGCTTGTCACCGGGGGGAGGAACAGATACGCAGTATTTT; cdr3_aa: CASSLSPGGGTDTQYF
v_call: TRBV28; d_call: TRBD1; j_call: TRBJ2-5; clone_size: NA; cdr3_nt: TGTGCCAGCAGTTCAACAGGGGGTCAGCAAGAGACCCAGTACTTC; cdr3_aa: CASSSTGGQQETQYF
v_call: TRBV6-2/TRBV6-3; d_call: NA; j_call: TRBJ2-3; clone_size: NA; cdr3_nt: TGTGCCAGCAGTTACTCGTCAGGGGTCGGCGGTACGCAGTATTTT; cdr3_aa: CASSYSSGVGGTQYF
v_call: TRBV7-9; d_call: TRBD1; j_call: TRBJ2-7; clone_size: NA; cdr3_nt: TGTGCCAGCAGCTCCAGGACAGGGAGCCCCTTCTCCTACGAGCAGTACTTC; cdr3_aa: CASSSRTGSPFSYEQYF
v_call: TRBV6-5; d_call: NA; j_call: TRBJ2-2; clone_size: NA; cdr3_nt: TGTGCCAGCAGTCGAGGAGGGAGGACCGGGGAGCTGTTTTTT; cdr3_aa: CASSRGGRTGELFF
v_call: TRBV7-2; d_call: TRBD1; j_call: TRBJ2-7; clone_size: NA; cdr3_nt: TGTGCCAGCACGGGGACAGGGGAGGCCTACGAGCAGTACTTC; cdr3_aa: CASTGTGEAYEQYF
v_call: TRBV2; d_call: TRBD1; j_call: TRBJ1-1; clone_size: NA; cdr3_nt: TGTGCCAGCGCCTACCCACAGGGGGCTATGGGTGAAGCTTTCTTT; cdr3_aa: CASAYPQGAMGEAFF
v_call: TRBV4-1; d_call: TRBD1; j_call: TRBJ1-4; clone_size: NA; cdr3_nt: TGCGCCAGCAGCCTGGACAGGCGCGACGAAAAACTGTTTTTT; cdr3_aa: CASSLDRRDEKLFF
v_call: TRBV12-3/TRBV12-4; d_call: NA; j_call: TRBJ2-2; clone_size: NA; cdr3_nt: TGTGCCAGCTGCTCCCAGGACAGAATGTACACCGGGGAGCTGTTTTTT; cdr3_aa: CASCSQDRMYTGELFF
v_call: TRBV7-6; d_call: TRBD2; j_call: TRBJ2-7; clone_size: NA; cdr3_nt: TGTGCCAGCAGCGGGATAGCGGGACGTCACGAGCAGTACTTC; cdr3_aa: CASSGIAGRHEQYF
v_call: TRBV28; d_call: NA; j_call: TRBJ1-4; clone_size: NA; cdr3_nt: TGTGCCAGCAGTTTAAATGCATGGGGGGCTGAGGAAAAACTGTTTTTT; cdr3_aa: CASSLNAWGAEEKLFF
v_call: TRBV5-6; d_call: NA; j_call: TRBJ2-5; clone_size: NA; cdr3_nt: TGTGCCAGCAGCCCGACAGGAGGGGGTAGGGAGACCCAGTACTTC; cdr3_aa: CASSPTGGGRETQYF
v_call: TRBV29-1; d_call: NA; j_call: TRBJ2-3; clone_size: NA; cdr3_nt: TGCAGCGCACGGACTCCAGGCCCAGATACGCAGTATTTT; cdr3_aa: CSARTPGPDTQYF
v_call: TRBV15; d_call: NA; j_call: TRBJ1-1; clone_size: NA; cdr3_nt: TGTGCCACCAGCAGAGATCGAAGGGAGGTGAACACTGAAGCTTTCTTT; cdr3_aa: CATSRDRREVNTEAFF
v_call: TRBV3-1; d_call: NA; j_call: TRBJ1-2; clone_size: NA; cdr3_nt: TGTGCCAGCAGCCAAGGCCTACGCGGGGATGGCTACACCTTC; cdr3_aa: CASSQGLRGDGYTF
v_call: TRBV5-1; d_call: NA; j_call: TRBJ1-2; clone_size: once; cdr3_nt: TGCGCCAGCAGCTTTCCCGGGGGTGATGGCTACACCTTC; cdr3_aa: CASSFPGGDGYTF
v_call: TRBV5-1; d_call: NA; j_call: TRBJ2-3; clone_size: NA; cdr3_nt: TGCGCCAGCAGCCTAGTCCATATAGCAGATACGCAGTATTTT; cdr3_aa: CASSLVHIADTQYF
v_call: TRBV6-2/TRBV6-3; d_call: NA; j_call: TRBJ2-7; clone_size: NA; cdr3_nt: TGTGCCAGCAGTTTGCGATTTTCCTACGAGCAGTACTTC; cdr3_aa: CASSLRFSYEQYF
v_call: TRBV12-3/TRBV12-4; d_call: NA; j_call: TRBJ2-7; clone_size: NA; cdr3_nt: TGTGCCAGCAGTTCCGGGAGCGGCGAGCAGTACTTC; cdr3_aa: CASSSGSGEQYF
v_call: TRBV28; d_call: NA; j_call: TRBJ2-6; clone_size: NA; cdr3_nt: TGTGCCAGCACCCGTGACTGGAGCTCTGGGGCCAACGTCCTGACTTTC; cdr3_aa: CASTRDWSSGANVLTF
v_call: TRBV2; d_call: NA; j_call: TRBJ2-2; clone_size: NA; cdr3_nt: TGTGCCAGCAGTCTTTCTATGAACACCGGGGAGCTGTTTTTT; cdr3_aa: CASSLSMNTGELFF
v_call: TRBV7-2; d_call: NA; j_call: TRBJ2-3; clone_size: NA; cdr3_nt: TGTGCCAGCAGCCATCCTCCGGTAGCCTCAATCGATACGCAGTATTTT; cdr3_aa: CASSHPPVASIDTQYF
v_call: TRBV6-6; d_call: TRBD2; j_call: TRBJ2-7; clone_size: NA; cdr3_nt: TGTGCCAGCAGTTACTCCACTAGCGTAGCCTACGAGCAGTACTTC; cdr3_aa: CASSYSTSVAYEQYF
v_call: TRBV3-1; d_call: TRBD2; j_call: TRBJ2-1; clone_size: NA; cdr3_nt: TGTGCCAGCAGCTACTTAGCGGGGGGATTCAATGAGCAGTTCTTC; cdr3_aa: CASSYLAGGFNEQFF
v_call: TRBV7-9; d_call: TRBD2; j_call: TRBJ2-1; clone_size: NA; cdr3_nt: TGTGCCGGGCGGGGGACTAGCCTAAACAATGAGCAGTTCTTC; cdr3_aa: CAGRGTSLNNEQFF
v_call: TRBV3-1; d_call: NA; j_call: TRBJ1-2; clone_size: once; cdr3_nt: TGTGCCAGCAGCCAAGATCGCGCAGGGACTAACTATGGCTACACCTTC; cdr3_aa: CASSQDRAGTNYGYTF
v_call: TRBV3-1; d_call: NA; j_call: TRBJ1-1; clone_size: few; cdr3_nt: TGTGCCAGCAGCCAATCAGAGGGGAACACTGAAGCTTTCTTT; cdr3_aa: CASSQSEGNTEAFF
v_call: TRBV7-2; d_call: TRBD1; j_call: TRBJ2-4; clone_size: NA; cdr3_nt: TGTGCCAGCAGCGAGGGACAGGGGTTGGGCAAAAACATTCAGTACTTC; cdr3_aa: CASSEGQGLGKNIQYF
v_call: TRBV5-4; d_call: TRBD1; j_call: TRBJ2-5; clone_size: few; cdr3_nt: TGTGCCAGCAGCTTCGGACAGGGTCAAGAGACCCAGTACTTC; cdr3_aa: CASSFGQGQETQYF
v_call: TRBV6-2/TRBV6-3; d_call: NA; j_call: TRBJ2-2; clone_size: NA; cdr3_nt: TGTGCCAGCAGCCTGGGACGGCATTCCCGTCCCGGGGAGCTGTTTTTT; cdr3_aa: CASSLGRHSRPGELFF
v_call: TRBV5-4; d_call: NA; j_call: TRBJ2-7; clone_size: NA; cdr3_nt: TGTGCCAGCAGCCCCCGGCACGAGTCCCCCGAGCAGTACTTC; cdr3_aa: CASSPRHESPEQYF
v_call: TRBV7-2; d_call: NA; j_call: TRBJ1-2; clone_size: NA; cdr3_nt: TGTGCCAGCAGGGGGGGCGTCTATGGCTACACCTTC; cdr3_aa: CASRGGVYGYTF
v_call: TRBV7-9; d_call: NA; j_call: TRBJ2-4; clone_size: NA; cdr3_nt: TGTGCCAGCAGCGATTGGCCCTCGGGCGCAGGCAAAAACATTCAGTACTTC; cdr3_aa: CASSDWPSGAGKNIQYF
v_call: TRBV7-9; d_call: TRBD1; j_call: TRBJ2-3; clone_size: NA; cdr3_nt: TGTGCCAGCAGCTCCTACAGGGGGCCTAGGGGCACAGATACGCAGTATTTT; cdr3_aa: CASSSYRGPRGTDTQYF
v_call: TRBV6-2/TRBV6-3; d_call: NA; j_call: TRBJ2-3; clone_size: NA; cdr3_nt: TGTGCCAGCAGGGCCCTTGGAATCACAGATACGCAGTATTTT; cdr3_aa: CASRALGITDTQYF
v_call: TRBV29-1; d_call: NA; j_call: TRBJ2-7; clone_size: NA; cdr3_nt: TGCAGCGTCCGCCTTGAGTACGAGCAGTACTTC; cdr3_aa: CSVRLEYEQYF
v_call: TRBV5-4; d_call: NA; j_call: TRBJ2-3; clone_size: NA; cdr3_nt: TGTGCCAGCAGCCTTCCCGGGGGCTACACAGATACGCAGTATTTT; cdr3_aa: CASSLPGGYTDTQYF